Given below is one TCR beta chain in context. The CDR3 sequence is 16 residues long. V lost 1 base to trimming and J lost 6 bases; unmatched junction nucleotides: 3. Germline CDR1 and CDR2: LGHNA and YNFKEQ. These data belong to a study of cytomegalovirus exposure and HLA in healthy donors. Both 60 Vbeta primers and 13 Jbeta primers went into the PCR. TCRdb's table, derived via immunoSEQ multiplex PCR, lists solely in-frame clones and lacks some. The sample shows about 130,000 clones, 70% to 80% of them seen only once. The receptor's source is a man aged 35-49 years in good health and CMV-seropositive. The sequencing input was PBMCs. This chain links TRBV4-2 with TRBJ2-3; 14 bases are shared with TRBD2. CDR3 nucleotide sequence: TGTGCCAGCAGCCAAGTGGGACTAGCGGGAGAGGATACGCAGTATTTT. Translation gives CASSQVGLAGEDTQYF.